This T cell receptor beta chain was documented in a study of a mutant IDH1 vaccine in newly diagnosed glioma. Across the whole study: Earlier care involved radiotherapy, temozolomide, or both, and the majority received both.

Specified time point: week 35, safety follow-up. Vaccine doses each comprised 300 ug of mutant IDH1 20-mer peptide, with topical imiquimod. Weeks 1, 3, 5, 7, 11, 15, 19 and 23 were when patients received their eight vaccinations. The donors had new WHO grade 3 or 4 astrocytomas; these were IDH1-mutant and ATRX-lost. With regard to this clone: Its antigen is still unknown.

Findings and caveats of the study: Changes to the top peripheral T cell clonotypes appeared unrelated to pseudoprogression.

This CDR3 is built from 12 residues. Trimming took off 0 bases at V and 4 bases at J, with 6 bases between the two ends. The germline V gene has CDR1 GTSNPN and CDR2 SVGIG (reference sequence). Repertoires were generated with immunoSEQ multiplex PCR, while TCRdb's copy carries only in-frame clones and drops some. The table includes around 50,000 clones, roughly three quarters detected once. The sample was PBMCs, taken from a glioma patient whose treatment included an IDH1 peptide vaccine. The receptor's source is a man in his forties with glioma. The gene calls are TRBV30 and TRBJ1-2, with D unresolved. The CDR3 sequence: CAWSVQTYGYTF. The CDR3 DNA reads TGTGCCTGGAGTGTACAGACCTATGGCTACACCTTC.